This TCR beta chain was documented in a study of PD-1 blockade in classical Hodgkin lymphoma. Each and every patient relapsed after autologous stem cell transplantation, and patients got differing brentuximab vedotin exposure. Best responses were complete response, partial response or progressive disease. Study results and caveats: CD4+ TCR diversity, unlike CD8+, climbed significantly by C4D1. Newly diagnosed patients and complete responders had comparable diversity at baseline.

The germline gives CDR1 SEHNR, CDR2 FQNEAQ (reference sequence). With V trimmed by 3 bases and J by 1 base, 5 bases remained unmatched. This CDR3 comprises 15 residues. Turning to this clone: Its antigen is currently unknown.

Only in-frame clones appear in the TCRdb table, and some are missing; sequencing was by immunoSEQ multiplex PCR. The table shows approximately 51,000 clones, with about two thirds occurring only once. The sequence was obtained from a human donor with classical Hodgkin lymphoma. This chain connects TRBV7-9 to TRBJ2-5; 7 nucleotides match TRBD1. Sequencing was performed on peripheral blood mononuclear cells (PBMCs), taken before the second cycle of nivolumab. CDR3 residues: CASSFWGQTQETQYF. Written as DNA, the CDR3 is TGTGCCAGCAGCTTTTGGGGACAGACCCAAGAGACCCAGTACTTC.